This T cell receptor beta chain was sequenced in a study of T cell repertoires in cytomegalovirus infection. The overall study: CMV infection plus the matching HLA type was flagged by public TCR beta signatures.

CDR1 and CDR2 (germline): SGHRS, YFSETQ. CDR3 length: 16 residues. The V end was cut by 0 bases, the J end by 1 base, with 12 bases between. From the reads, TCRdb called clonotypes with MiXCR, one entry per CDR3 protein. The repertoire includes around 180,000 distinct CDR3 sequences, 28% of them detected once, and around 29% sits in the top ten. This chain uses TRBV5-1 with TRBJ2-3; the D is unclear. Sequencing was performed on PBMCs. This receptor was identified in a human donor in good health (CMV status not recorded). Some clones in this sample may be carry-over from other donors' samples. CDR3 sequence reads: CASSLVGSLGTDTQYF. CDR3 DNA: TGCGCCAGCAGCTTGGTTGGGTCTCTGGGCACAGATACGCAGTATTTT.